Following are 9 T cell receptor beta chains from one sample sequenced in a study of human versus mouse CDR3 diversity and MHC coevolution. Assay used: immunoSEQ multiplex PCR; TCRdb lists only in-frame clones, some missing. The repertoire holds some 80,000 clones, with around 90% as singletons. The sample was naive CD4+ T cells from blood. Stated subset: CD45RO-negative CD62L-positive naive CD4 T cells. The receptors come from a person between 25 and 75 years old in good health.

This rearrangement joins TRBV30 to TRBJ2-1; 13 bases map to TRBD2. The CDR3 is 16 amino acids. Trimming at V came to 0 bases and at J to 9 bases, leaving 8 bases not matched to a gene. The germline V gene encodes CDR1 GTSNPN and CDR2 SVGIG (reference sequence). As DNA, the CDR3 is TGTGCCTGGAGTGTACAACTAGCGGGGGGGCCCGGTGAGCAGTTCTTC. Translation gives CAWSVQLAGGPGEQFF.

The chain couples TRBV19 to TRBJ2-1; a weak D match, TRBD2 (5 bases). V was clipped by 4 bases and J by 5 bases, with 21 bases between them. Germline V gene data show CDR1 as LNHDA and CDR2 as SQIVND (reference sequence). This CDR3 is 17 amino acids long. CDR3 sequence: CASSTKSTRTRNNEQFF. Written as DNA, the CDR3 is TGTGCCAGTAGTACGAAGAGTACACGCACTAGGAACAATGAGCAGTTCTTC.

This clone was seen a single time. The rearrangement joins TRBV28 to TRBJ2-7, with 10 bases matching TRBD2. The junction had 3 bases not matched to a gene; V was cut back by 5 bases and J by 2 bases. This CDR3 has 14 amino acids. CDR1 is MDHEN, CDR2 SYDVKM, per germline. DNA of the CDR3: TGTGCCAGCAGTCTAGCGGGGGTCCCCTACGAGCAGTACTTC. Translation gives CASSLAGVPYEQYF.

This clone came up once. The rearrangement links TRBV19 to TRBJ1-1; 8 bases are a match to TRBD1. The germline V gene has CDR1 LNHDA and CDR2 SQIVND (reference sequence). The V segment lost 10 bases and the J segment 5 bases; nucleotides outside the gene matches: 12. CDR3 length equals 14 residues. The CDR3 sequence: CATLLQGASTEAFF. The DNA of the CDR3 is TGTGCCACCCTTCTCCAGGGGGCAAGTACTGAAGCTTTCTTT.

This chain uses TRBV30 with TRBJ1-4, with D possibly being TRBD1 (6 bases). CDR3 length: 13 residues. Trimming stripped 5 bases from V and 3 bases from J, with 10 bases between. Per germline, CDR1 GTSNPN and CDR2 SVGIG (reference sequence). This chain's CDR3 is CAWQGQPNEKLFF. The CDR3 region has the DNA TGTGCCTGGCAGGGGCAGCCTAATGAAAAACTGTTTTTT.

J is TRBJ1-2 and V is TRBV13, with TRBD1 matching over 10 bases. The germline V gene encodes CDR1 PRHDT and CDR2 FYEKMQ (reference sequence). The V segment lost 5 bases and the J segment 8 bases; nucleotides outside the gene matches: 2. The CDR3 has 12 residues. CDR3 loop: CASSQGQGGYTF. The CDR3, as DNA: TGTGCCAGCAGCCAGGGACAGGGGGGCTACACCTTC.

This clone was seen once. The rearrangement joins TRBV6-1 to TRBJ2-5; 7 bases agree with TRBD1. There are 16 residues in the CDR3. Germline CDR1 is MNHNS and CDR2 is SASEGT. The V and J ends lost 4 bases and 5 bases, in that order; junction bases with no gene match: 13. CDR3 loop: CASSVQGRGITETQYF. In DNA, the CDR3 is TGTGCCAGCAGTGTACAGGGGCGAGGGATAACGGAGACCCAGTACTTC.

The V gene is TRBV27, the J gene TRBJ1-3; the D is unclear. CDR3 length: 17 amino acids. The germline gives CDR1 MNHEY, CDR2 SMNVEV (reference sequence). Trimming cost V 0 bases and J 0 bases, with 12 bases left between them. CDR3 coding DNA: TGTGCCAGCAGTTTATCGTGGAGTCCTTTCTCTGGAAACACCATATATTTT. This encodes CASSLSWSPFSGNTIYF.

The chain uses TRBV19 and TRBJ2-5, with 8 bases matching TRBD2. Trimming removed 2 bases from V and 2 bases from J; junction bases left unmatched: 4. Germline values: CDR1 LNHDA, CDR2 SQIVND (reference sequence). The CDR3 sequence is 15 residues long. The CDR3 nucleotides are TGTGCCAGTAGTATAAGCGGGAGTGTACAAGAGACCCAGTACTTC. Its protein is CASSISGSVQETQYF.